The next 14 T cell receptor beta chains were all read from a single sample in a study of CD8 T cells in Susac syndrome. Reverse transcription used 0.5 to 1 ug RNA and random hexamers. MiXCR, applied by TCRdb to the immunoSEQ multiplex PCR reads, yields one record per CDR3 protein. The sample comprises about 210,000 distinct CDR3 sequences, 95% of which are singletons, and about 0.094% rests with the top ten. The sequenced sample consisted of CD4+ T cells from PBMCs. The source of these receptors is a human donor in good health.

CDR3 sequence: CATSARTSGSGSYEQYV. For the CDR3, the DNA is TGTGCCACCAGCGCCAGGACTAGCGGGAGTGGTTCCTACGAGCAGTACGTC. The J gene is TRBJ2-7, the V gene TRBV15, with 13 bases aligning to TRBD2. Trimming cost V 5 bases and J 1 base; bases outside gene matches: 8. The CDR3 runs to 17 residues. From germline, CDR1 is LNHNV and CDR2 YYDKDF (reference sequence).

The gene calls are TRBV12-3 or TRBV12-4 and TRBJ2-7, with D possibly called TRBD1 or TRBD2 (5 bases each). Between the trimmed V and J ends, which lost 3 bases and 2 bases, there was a span of 11 bases. There are 14 residues in the CDR3. The CDR3, as DNA: TGTGCCAGCAGTTTCCTTCAGGGACCCTACGAGCAGTACTTC. Residues: CASSFLQGPYEQYF.

The J gene is TRBJ2-5, the V gene TRBV5-1, with 7 positions matching TRBD2. This CDR3 comprises 15 residues. J gave up 2 bases and V 0 bases, and 4 bases lay outside the gene matches. Per germline, CDR1 SGHRS and CDR2 YFSETQ. This CDR3 reads CASSLAGGRQETQYF. DNA of the CDR3: TGCGCCAGCAGCTTGGCCGGGGGGAGGCAAGAGACCCAGTACTTC.

The gene calls are TRBV7-2 and TRBJ2-1; 9 bases fit TRBD1. The germline CDR1 and CDR2 sequences are SGHTA and FQGNSA. This CDR3 is 17 amino acids long. The J segment lost 4 bases and the V segment lost 0 bases, leaving 7 bases of the junction unmatched. DNA of the CDR3: TGTGCCAGCAGCTTAGCGGGGACAGGGAACTCTTACAATGAGCAGTTCTTC. This translates into CASSLAGTGNSYNEQFF.

The genes are TRBV11-2 and TRBJ2-4; 7 positions agree with TRBD1. V lost 1 base, J lost 6 bases, and 3 bases stayed unmatched. Germline CDR1 SGHAT, CDR2 FQNNGV. The CDR3 covers 14 residues. CDR3 in amino acids: CASSLGDSGNIQYF. The CDR3 DNA is TGTGCCAGCAGCTTAGGGGACAGTGGAAACATTCAGTACTTC.

This chain joins TRBV30 and TRBJ1-1; TRBD1 matches 7 bases. The CDR3 is made up of 14 amino acids. V shed 1 base and J 5 bases; nucleotides not matched to a gene: 7. Germline V gives CDR1 GTSNPN, CDR2 SVGIG (reference sequence). The CDR3 DNA is TGTGCCTGGAGTGACAGGGGAAGAATGACTGAAGCTTTCTTT. Translating it yields CAWSDRGRMTEAFF.

The V gene is TRBV9, the J gene TRBJ2-5; weak D call: TRBD1 (6 bases). CDR1 and CDR2 (germline): SGDLS, YYNGEE. V was clipped by 4 bases and J by 2 bases, with 15 bases between them. This CDR3 region has 15 residues. This CDR3 reads CASSLAGTSQETQYF. CDR3 nucleotides: TGTGCCAGCAGCCTCGCCGGGACATCACAAGAGACCCAGTACTTC.

The J gene is TRBJ2-1, the V gene TRBV7-2, with 8 bases aligning to TRBD2. This CDR3 is built from 16 residues. Germline values: CDR1 SGHTA, CDR2 FQGNSA. The J segment lost 0 bases and the V segment lost 7 bases, leaving 8 bases of the junction unmatched. DNA of the CDR3: TGTGCCAGCAATCGTCCCGGGACTAGCTCCTACAATGAGCAGTTCTTC. Translation gives CASNRPGTSSYNEQFF.

The CDR3: CASPRSSGLWSYNEQFF. As DNA, the CDR3 is TGTGCCAGCCCCCGGTCTTCGGGCCTATGGTCGTACAATGAGCAGTTCTTC. This sequence joins TRBV13 and TRBJ2-1; unclear D gene. Germline V gene sequence: CDR1 PRHDT, CDR2 FYEKMQ (reference sequence). Deletions cut 8 bases from V and 4 bases from J, with 24 bases between. The CDR3 loop spans 17 amino acids.

The genes are TRBV9 and TRBJ2-1, with D unclear. The V and J ends lost 3 bases and 10 bases respectively, with 8 bases between them. The CDR3 has 11 amino acids. The germline CDR1 and CDR2 sequences are SGDLS and YYNGEE. The CDR3 here is CASSGYTEQFF. CDR3 sequence (DNA): TGTGCCAGCAGCGGATACACAGAGCAGTTCTTC.

This clonotype was recorded once. The chain uses TRBV6-2 or TRBV6-3 and TRBJ1-2; 9 nucleotides line up with TRBD1. This CDR3 has 14 residues. The ends lost 10 bases at V and 8 bases at J; junction bases unmatched: 14. Germline CDR1 is MNHEY and CDR2 is SVGEGT. CDR3 loop: CATSAWDRDNGYTF. The CDR3 nucleotides are TGTGCCACCTCCGCTTGGGACAGGGATAACGGCTACACCTTC.

This chain uses TRBV9 with TRBJ2-1; tentative D call: TRBD2 (7 bases). This CDR3 contains 21 residues. CDR1 SGDLS and CDR2 YYNGEE come from the germline V gene. V lost 0 bases and J lost 0, with 25 bases in between. The DNA for the CDR3 is TGTGCCAGCAGCGTAGCACTGGGGGGGCAGGGGCGCCGAAGCTCCTACAATGAGCAGTTCTTC. It translates to CASSVALGGQGRRSSYNEQFF.

The rearrangement links TRBV20-1 to TRBJ2-5; 7 bases fit TRBD2. The CDR3 has 14 residues. The trim removed 6 bases at V and 3 bases at J, leaving 10 bases unmatched. The V gene's germline CDR1 is DFQATT and CDR2 SNEGSKA (reference sequence). CDR3 sequence (DNA): TGCAGTGCCCCGGGGAGCGGGGAAAAAGAGACCCAGTACTTC. Residues: CSAPGSGEKETQYF.

The rearrangement joins TRBV15 to TRBJ2-3; unclear D gene. Trimming removed 9 bases from V and 5 bases from J, with 18 bases in between. CDR3 length: 14 amino acids. The V gene's germline CDR1 is LNHNV and CDR2 YYDKDF (reference sequence). Here the CDR3 reads CATNSLKGLDTQYF. CDR3 sequence (DNA): TGTGCCACTAATTCCCTGAAGGGCCTAGATACGCAGTATTTT.